This paragraph covers one TCR beta chain sequence. Its antigen remains undetermined. No much larger clone is present one base from it, and per-base qualities are unavailable. The sample belongs to a study of T cells in tuberculosis (dated 2018 in TCRdb). Regarding the research as a whole: In the study, CD1B tetramers and high-throughput TCR immunosequencing were combined to characterize T cells specific for the mycobacterial lipid antigen glucose monomycolate (GMM). A South African clinical cohort compared IGRA-negative adolescents, IGRA-positive adolescents with latent tuberculosis and adults with active tuberculosis, roughly 9 per group.

At study entry, adolescents were screened for latent tuberculosis infection by tuberculin skin test and QuantiFERON-TB GOLD In-Tube IGRA. Immunosequencing of unsorted cryopreserved PBMC covered, on average, around 96,000 T cells per clinical donor. Eleven high schools in the Worcester region of the Western Cape, South Africa, served as enrollment sites for adolescents aged 12 to 18 years. Some 10 adolescents infected with M. tuberculosis and approximately ten uninfected adolescents were chosen and matched for age and sex. PBMC from adolescents were isolated by density centrifugation from freshly drawn heparinized blood and were then cryopreserved. The investigation overall reported the following: Using GEM motif frequencies, a classifier achieved approximately 73% accuracy, whereas a classifier built on the diverse GMM-specific repertoire got to less than 90% accuracy (AUROC 0.90). Shorter CDR3-alpha lengths in active tuberculosis patients partly drove the smaller NN-distances, and the TCR-beta difference was not statistically significant. Clinical samples were chosen by availability of cryopreserved specimens, and active tuberculosis cases were adults while controls were adolescents. Smaller mean NN-distances to GMM-specific TCRs were observed in active tuberculosis TCR-alpha repertoires than in IGRA-negative controls, suggesting clonal expansion of GMM-specific TCRs.

The immunoSEQ multiplex PCR assay was used to generate TCR libraries, with TCR-beta and/or TCR-alpha/delta assays applied to each sample. The amplified TCR libraries were sequenced using the Illumina high-throughput platform. The paper's processing steps were these. Clustering and dimensionality reduction relied on pairwise TCRdist distances among GMM-specific receptors from T cells that were either sorted ex vivo or expanded in vitro. The score assigned to each clinical repertoire was mean NN-distance, meaning the average TCRdist to the nearest 10% of tetramer-positive reference sequences. GEM TCR motif frequency was calculated as the fraction of unique TCRs that matched known GEM sequences in V/J usage and CDR3 length. Linear discriminant analysis with leave-one-out cross-validation, implemented in scikit-learn, was used to classify active tuberculosis. Held by TCRdb, this immuneACCESS table contains in-frame sequences only and omits some clones. Under half of the omission traces to an unresolved V gene where checked; the cause of the rest is unknown. That table supplies the V and J calls and clone size; D and trimming were determined from the DNA. This sample comprises some 47,000 clones, over 90% of them detected only once. Around 7% of the sample comes from the top ten.

The V end gives up 0 bases and the J end 1 base, leaving 17 bases in the junction not matched to a gene. From its cysteine to its phenylalanine, the CDR3 spans 21 amino acids. Only the CDR3 DNA stays, 63 bases, in frame from base 1. The germline V gene encodes CDR1 SGHDN and CDR2 FVKESK. The chain couples TRBV14 to TRBJ2-2, and TRBD2 matches 7 of the central bases. This clonotype was obtained from a donor aged 5 to 30 with latent tuberculosis or without tuberculosis infection. Input material: PBMCs. The DNA sequence reads TGTGCCAGCAGCCAAGAAGGGTTGTGGGCTCAAGGACTAGGGAACACCGGGGAGCTGTTTTTT. It encodes CASSQEGLWAQGLGNTGELFF.